This entry features one T cell receptor beta chain sequence. The V end lost 0 bases, the J end lost 3 bases, and 11 bases lay between the germline ends. Looked up from germline, CDR1 is SGDLS and CDR2 is YYNGEE. The length of the CDR3 is 15 residues. The sample originates from a study of blood T cell repertoires in COVID-19. TCRdb's table, derived via immunoSEQ multiplex PCR, lists solely in-frame clones and lacks some. The table lists 380,000 or so clones, roughly 90% of them singletons. The chain combines TRBV9 with TRBJ2-3; TRBD2 might be the D (5 bases). Sequences were obtained from peripheral blood. The clonotype comes from a man aged 35 to 55 with acute or convalescent COVID-19. For the CDR3, the DNA is TGTGCCAGCAGCGTAGACGGCCTAGCAACAGATACGCAGTATTTT. It is translated as CASSVDGLATDTQYF.